This entry lists 6 T cell receptor beta chains sequenced from one sample in a study of cytotoxic CD8 clonotypes in ibrutinib-treated CLL. Profiled with immunoSEQ multiplex PCR; TCRdb holds only in-frame clones, not every one. The sample includes 150,000 to 200,000 clones, approximately 91% seen only once; the top ten take approximately 2.9%. The sequenced sample was PBMCs, obtained at disease progression, from a patient treated with ibrutinib. The receptors originated from a human donor with chronic lymphocytic leukemia.

This clone showed up just once. The chain couples TRBV30 to TRBJ1-1; 7 bases match TRBD1. This CDR3 is built from 15 residues. After removal of 7 bases from V and 0 bases from J, the junction contained 11 bases not matched to a gene. Germline V lookup: CDR1 GTSNPN, CDR2 SVGIG (reference sequence). The CDR3 sequence is CALDRAGQMNTEAFF. The CDR3 coding sequence is TGTGCCTTAGACCGGGCGGGACAGATGAACACTGAAGCTTTCTTT. The entire variable domain, with the rest obtained from reference TRBV30 and TRBJ1-1, is as follows: SQTIHQWPATLVQPVGSPLSLECTVEGTSNPNLYWYRQAAGRGLQLLFYSVGIGQISSEVPQNLSASRPQDRQFILSSKKLLLSDSGFYLCALDRAGQMNTEAFFGQGTRLTVV.

This CDR3 reads CASGLGQGAETQYF. Here the CDR3 DNA reads TGTGCTAGTGGTTTGGGGCAGGGGGCAGAGACCCAGTACTTC. The chain combines TRBV12-5 with TRBJ2-5; 8 bases match TRBD1. The CDR3 totals 14 residues. Germline CDR1 is LGHNT and CDR2 is FRNRAP. After removal of 1 base from V and 4 bases from J, the junction contained 2 bases not matched to a gene.

This clone was picked up one time. This sequence joins TRBV13 and TRBJ2-1; either TRBD1 or TRBD2 may supply D (5 bases each). The CDR3 is 16 residues long. Germline V lookup: CDR1 PRHDT, CDR2 FYEKMQ (reference sequence). The V gene lost 5 bases and the J gene lost 5 bases, with 19 bases spanning the gap. CDR3 nucleotides: TGTGCCAGCAGCCTCCGTCGGGGACCCAAAGACAATGAGCAGTTCTTC. It encodes CASSLRRGPKDNEQFF.

The CDR3 sequence: CAISGKDFFLFQHF. For the CDR3, the DNA is TGTGCCATCAGTGGCAAAGATTTCTTCCTTTTCCAGCATTTT. The genes are TRBV10-3 and TRBJ1-5; no clear D gene. The germline V gene encodes CDR1 ENHRY and CDR2 SYGVKD. Deletions cut 4 bases from V and 12 bases from J, with 19 bases between. The CDR3 sequence is 14 residues long.

The rearrangement joins TRBV5-1 to TRBJ1-1; D remains unclear. CDR3 size: 11 residues. Germline-derived CDR1 and CDR2 are SGHRS and YFSETQ. With 0 bases removed from V and 8 bases from J, the gap between germline ends came to 5 bases. This CDR3 reads CASSLGTEAFF. The CDR3 bases are TGCGCCAGCAGCTTGGGTACGGAAGCTTTCTTT.

The chain carries TRBV5-4 and TRBJ2-5; 7 bases map to TRBD2. The CDR3 covers 14 residues. Germline V lookup: CDR1 SGHNT, CDR2 YYREEE (reference sequence). V gave up 5 bases and J gave up 2 bases; unmatched junction bases: 6. Here the CDR3 DNA reads TGTGCCAGCAGTTCCGGGACTATTCAAGAGACCCAGTACTTC. Translating gives CASSSGTIQETQYF.